This T cell receptor beta chain was captured in a study of CD4 T cells in relation to SARS-CoV-2 and coronaviruses. As for the study in general: Patient ages ranged from roughly 21 to 80, median 38. Overall study results and limits: In around two thirds of donors, memory CD4+ clonotypes crossrecognized SARS-CoV-2 and at least one common cold coronavirus spike. No donor gave both pre-pandemic and post-infection samples.

There are a few counts of this clone. The antigen remains undetermined. TCRdb's table, derived via immunoSEQ multiplex PCR, lists solely in-frame clones and lacks some. The table includes more than 30,000 clones, 70% to 90% detected once. Naive and memory CD4+ T cells came from enriched cryopreserved PBMCs. This receptor was taken from an adult with COVID-19. Material for sequencing was memory CD4+ T cells from PBMCs.

The CDR3 DNA is TGTGCCATCAGTGGCGGGACAGCTCCTTTCTATGGCTACACCTTC. Translated: CAISGGTAPFYGYTF. The V gene is TRBV10-3, the J gene TRBJ1-2; 7 positions agree with TRBD1. Germline V CDR1 and CDR2: ENHRY, SYGVKD. The CDR3 totals 15 residues. With 4 bases clipped from V and 4 bases from J, the junction kept 9 bases outside the gene matches.